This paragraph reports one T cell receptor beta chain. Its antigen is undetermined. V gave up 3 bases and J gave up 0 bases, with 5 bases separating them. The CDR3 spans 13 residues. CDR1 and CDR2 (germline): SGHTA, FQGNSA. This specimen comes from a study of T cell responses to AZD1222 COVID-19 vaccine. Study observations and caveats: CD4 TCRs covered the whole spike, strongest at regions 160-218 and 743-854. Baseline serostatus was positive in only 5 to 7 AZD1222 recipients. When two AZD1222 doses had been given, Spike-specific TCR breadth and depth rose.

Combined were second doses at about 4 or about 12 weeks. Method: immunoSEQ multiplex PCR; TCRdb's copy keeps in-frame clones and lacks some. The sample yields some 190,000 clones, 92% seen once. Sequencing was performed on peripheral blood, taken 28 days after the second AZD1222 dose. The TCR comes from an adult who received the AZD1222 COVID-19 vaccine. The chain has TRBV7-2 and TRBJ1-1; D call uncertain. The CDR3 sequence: CASSFSLNTEAFF. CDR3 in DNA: TGTGCCAGCAGCTTTTCCCTGAACACTGAAGCTTTCTTT.